The rows below give T cell receptor beta chains drawn from one sample of a study of T cell repertoires in cytomegalovirus infection. TCRdb reprocessed the reads with MiXCR, giving one entry per CDR3 protein. The repertoire holds some 940,000 distinct CDR3 sequences, with 30% to 40% as singletons. These TCRs are of unknown antigen specificity. Here the sequenced sample was cultured CD8+ T cells from PBMCs, taken from culture after CMV antigen stimulation. The receptors were sampled from a human donor in good health (CMV status not recorded). Some clones in this sample may be carry-over from other donors' samples. The CDR3 runs from the conserved cysteine through the conserved F or W.

v_call,j_call,cdr3_aa
TRBV10-1,TRBJ1-1,CASSQSRGNTEAFF
TRBV7-4,TRBJ1-4,CAAGQPNEKLFF
TRBV6-1,TRBJ1-5,CASTRDSAGQPQHF
TRBV5-4,TRBJ2-1,CASSLAGNRYNEQFF
TRBV12-3/TRBV12-4,TRBJ1-4,CASSLSGNEKLFF
TRBV6-5,TRBJ2-7,CASSSNPQTRGEQYF
TRBV7-6,TRBJ2-2,CASSLVLVGRNTGELFF
TRBV6-2/TRBV6-3,TRBJ2-2,CASSWGGRTGELFF
TRBV20-1,TRBJ1-2,CSAREPGPRANYGYTF
TRBV7-8,TRBJ2-1,CASSLEVGSSYNVQFF
TRBV4-1,TRBJ2-3,CASSKGMTDTQYF
TRBV9,TRBJ2-5,CASSPGLAGTQETQYF
TRBV28,TRBJ1-4,CASSLWKGANEKLFF
TRBV28,TRBJ1-4,CASSSLDEKLFF
TRBV2,TRBJ1-5,CASSDRGSGTNQPQHF
TRBV7-2,TRBJ1-3,CASSFRQGMDTIYF
TRBV5-5,TRBJ2-2,CASSFSGDFAGELFF
TRBV27,TRBJ2-1,CASSFVAFNEQFF
TRBV12-3/TRBV12-4,TRBJ1-2,CASSLDGNNYGYTF
TRBV2,TRBJ1-2,CAQARAEANYGYTF
TRBV18,TRBJ2-7,CASSPPQGRYEQYF
TRBV9,TRBJ2-1,CASSAATTSGGPWQFF
TRBV14,TRBJ1-2,CASSQSPNYGYTF
TRBV12-3/TRBV12-4,TRBJ2-1,CASSFPSGGASEQFF
TRBV7-9,TRBJ1-4,CASSAGTGVEKLFF
TRBV4-1,TRBJ2-1,CASSQDPFSGTGGNNEQFF
TRBV6-5,TRBJ1-1,CASSTNTILSTEAFF
TRBV11-3,TRBJ2-2,CASSVWDRGNTGELFF
TRBV7-3,TRBJ2-3,CASSLTGGGGFTDTQYF
TRBV7-6,TRBJ2-7,CASSLVFGQGDEQYF
TRBV9,TRBJ2-1,CASSPRPGEQFF
TRBV11-2,TRBJ2-5,CASSVGYGETQYF